What follows describes a single T cell receptor beta chain. Antigen specificity is unknown. The sample comes from a study of T cells in Graves' hyperthyroidism and ophthalmopathy. Study findings and constraints: In simple terms, a model built on 13 V-J features told ophthalmopathy apart from stable hyperthyroidism.

Amplified TCR beta CDR3 regions came from RNA transcripts. Primed by the HTBI set, a first-round RT-PCR was run on the TCR CDR3. TCRdb ran MiXCR on the multiplex PCR reads and lists one entry per CDR3 protein. The sample contains 300,000 to 450,000 distinct CDR3 sequences, around a quarter of which appear only once. Germline V gives CDR1 LNHNV, CDR2 YYDKDF (reference sequence). The V and J ends lost 1 base and 6 bases respectively, with 9 bases between them. The CDR3 contains 13 residues. The sample comprised blood. The V and J genes are TRBV15 and TRBJ1-2, with D uncertain. This TCR came from a man aged 45-65 years with Graves' hyperthyroidism. The CDR3 is CATSRVGRDGYTF. In DNA form, the CDR3 reads TGTGCCACCAGCAGAGTGGGTAGGGATGGCTACACCTTC.